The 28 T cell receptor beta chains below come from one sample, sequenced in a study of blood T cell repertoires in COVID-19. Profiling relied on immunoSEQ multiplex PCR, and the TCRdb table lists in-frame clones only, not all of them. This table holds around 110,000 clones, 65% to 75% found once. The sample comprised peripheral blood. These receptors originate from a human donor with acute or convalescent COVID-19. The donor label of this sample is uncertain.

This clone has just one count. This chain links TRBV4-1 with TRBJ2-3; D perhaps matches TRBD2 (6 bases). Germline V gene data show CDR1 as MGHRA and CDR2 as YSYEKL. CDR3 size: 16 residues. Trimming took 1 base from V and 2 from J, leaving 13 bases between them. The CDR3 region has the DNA TGCGCCAGCAGCCAAGCAAAAGGAGGGGACACAGATACGCAGTATTTT. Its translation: CASSQAKGGDTDTQYF.

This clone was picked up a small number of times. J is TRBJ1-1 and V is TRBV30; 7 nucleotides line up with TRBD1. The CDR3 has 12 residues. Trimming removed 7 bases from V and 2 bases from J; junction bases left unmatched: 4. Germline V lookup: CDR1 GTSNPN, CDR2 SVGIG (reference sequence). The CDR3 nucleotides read TGTGCCTACGGACAGGAAAACACTGAAGCTTTCTTT. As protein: CAYGQENTEAFF.

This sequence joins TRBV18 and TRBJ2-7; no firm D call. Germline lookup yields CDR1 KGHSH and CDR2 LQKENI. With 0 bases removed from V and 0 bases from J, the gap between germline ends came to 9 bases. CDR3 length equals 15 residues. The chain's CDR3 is CASSPPGFYSYEQYF. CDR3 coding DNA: TGTGCCAGCTCACCACCGGGCTTTTACTCCTACGAGCAGTACTTC.

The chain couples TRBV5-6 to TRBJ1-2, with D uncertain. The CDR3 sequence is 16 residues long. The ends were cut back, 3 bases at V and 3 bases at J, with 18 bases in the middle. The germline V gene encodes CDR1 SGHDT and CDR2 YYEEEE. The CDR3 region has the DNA TGTGCCAGCAGCTCGGGAGGGAGGGCCCTTGACTATGGCTACACCTTC. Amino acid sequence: CASSSGGRALDYGYTF.

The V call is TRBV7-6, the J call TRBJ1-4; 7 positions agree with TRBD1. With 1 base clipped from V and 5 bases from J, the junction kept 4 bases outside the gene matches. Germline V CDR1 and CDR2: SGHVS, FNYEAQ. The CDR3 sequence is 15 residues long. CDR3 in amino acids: CASSLEGAGNEKLFF. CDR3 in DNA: TGTGCCAGCAGCTTAGAGGGGGCAGGGAATGAAAAACTGTTTTTT.

CDR3 amino acids: CASSPGTPYSNQPQHF. CDR3 nucleotides: TGTGCCAGCAGCCCTGGGACACCTTATAGCAATCAGCCCCAGCATTTT. This chain connects TRBV7-2 to TRBJ1-5; TRBD1 might be the D (6 bases). Trimming took off 5 bases at V and 0 bases at J, with 14 bases between the two ends. The CDR3 is 16 residues long. Germline CDR1 reads SGHTA; CDR2 reads FQGNSA.

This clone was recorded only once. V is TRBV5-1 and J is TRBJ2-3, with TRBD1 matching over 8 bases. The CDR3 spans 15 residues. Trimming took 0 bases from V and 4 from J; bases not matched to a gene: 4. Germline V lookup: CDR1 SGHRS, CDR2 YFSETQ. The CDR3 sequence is CASSLGTGRADTQYF. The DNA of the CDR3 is TGCGCCAGCAGCTTGGGGACAGGGAGAGCAGATACGCAGTATTTT.

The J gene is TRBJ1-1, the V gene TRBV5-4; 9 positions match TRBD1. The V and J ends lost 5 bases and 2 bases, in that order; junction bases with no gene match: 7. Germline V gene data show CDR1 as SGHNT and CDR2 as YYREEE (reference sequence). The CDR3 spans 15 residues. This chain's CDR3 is CASRKRDRVNTEAFF. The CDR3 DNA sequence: TGTGCCAGCAGGAAACGGGACAGGGTCAACACTGAAGCTTTCTTT. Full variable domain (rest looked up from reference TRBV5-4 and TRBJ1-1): ETGVTQSPTHLIKTRGQQVTLRCSSQSGHNTVSWYQQALGQGPQFIFQYYREEENGRGNFPPRFSGLQFPNYSSELNVNALELDDSALYLCASRKRDRVNTEAFFGQGTRLTVV.

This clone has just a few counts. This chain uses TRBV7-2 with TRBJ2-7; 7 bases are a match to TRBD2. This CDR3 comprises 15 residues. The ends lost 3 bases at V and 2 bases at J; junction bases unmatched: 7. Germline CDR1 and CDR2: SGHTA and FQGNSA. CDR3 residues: CASSLGWSGAYEQYF. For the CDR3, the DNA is TGTGCCAGCAGCTTGGGGTGGAGCGGGGCCTACGAGCAGTACTTC.

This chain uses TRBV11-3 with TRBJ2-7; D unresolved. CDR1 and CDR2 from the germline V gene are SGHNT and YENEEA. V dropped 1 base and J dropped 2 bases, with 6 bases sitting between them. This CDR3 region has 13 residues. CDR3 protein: CASSLAHTYEQYF. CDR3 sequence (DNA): TGTGCCAGCAGCTTAGCCCACACCTACGAGCAGTACTTC. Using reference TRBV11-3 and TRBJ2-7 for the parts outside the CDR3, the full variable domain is EAGVVQSPRYKIIEKKQPVAFWCNPISGHNTLYWYLQNLGQGPELLIRYENEEAVDDSQLPKDRFSAERLKGVDSTLKIQPAELGDSAVYLCASSLAHTYEQYFGPGTRLTVT.

The CDR3 nucleotides read TGTGCCACCAGTGACCGGCGCGGAGGACAGGGCGCTAGCGGGGGGACAACAGATACGCAGTATTTT. Protein: CATSDRRGGQGASGGTTDTQYF. This rearrangement joins TRBV24-1 to TRBJ2-3, with 11 bases that match TRBD2. The CDR3 is made up of 22 amino acids. Trimming took 4 bases from V and 3 from J; bases not matched to a gene: 23. CDR1 is KGHDR and CDR2 is SFDVKD in the germline V gene.

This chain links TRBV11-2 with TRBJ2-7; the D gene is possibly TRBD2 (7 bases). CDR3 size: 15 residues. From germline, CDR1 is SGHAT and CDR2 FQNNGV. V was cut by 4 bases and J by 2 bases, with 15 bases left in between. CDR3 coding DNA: TGTGCCAGCAGCTCAGGGGCGGGGGCCGCCTACGAGCAGTACTTC. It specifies CASSSGAGAAYEQYF. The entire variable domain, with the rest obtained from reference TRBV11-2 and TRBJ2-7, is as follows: EAGVAQSPRYKIIEKRQSVAFWCNPISGHATLYWYQQILGQGPKLLIQFQNNGVVDDSQLPKDRFSAERLKGVDSTLKIQPAKLEDSAVYLCASSSGAGAAYEQYFGPGTRLTVT.

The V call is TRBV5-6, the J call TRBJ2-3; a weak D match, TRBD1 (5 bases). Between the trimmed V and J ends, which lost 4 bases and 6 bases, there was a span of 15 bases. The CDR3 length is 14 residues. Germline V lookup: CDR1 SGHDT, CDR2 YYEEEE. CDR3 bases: TGTGCCAGCAGCCCGGGCTCCTCAGGGGATACGCAGTATTTT. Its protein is CASSPGSSGDTQYF.

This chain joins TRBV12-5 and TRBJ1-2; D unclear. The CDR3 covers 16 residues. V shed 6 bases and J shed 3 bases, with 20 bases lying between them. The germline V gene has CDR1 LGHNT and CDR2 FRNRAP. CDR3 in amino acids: CASGPTPVSRDYGYTF. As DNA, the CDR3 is TGTGCTAGTGGCCCTACTCCGGTTTCGAGGGACTATGGCTACACCTTC.

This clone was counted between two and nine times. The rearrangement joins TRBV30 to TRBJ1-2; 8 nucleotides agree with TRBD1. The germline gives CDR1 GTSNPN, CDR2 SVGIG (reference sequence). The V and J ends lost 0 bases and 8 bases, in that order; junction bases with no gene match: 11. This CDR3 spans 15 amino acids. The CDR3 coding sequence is TGTGCCTGGAGTGTCAGTGCAGGGGGCTCAGGAGGCTACACCTTC. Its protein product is CAWSVSAGGSGGYTF.

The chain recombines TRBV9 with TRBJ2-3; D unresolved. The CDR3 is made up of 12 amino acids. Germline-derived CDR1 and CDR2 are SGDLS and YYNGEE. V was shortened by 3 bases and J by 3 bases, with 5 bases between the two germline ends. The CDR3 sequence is CASSAPTDTQYF. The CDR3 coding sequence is TGTGCCAGCAGCGCCCCAACAGATACGCAGTATTTT.

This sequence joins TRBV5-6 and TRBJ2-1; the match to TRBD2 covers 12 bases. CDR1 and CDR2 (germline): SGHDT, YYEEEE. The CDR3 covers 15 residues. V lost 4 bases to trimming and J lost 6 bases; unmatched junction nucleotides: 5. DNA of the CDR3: TGTGCCAGCAGCATGGGGACTAGCGGGCTCAATGAGCAGTTCTTC. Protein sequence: CASSMGTSGLNEQFF.

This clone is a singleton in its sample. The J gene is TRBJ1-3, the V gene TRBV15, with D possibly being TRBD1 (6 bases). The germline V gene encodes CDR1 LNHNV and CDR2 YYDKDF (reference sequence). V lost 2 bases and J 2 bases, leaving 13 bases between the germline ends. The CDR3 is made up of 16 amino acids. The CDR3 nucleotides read TGTGCCACCAGCAGACGCACGGACAGTACTGGAAACACCATATATTTT. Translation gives CATSRRTDSTGNTIYF. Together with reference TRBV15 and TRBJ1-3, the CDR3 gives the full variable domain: DAMVIQNPRYQVTQFGKPVTLSCSQTLNHNVMYWYQQKSSQAPKLLFHYYDKDFNNEADTPDNFQSRRPNTSFCFLDIRSPGLGDTAMYLCATSRRTDSTGNTIYFGEGSWLTVV.

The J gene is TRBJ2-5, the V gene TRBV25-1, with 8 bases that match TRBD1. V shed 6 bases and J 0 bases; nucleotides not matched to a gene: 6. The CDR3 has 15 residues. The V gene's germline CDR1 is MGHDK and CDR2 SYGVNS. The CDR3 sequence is CASRRGTGHQETQYF. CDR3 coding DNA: TGTGCCAGCAGAAGGGGGACAGGCCACCAAGAGACCCAGTACTTC.

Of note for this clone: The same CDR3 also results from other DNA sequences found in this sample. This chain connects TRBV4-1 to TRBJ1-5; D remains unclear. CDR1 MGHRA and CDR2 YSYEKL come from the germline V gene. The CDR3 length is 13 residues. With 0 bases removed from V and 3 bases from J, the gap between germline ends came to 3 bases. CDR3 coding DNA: TGCGCCAGCAGCCAAGATTACAATCAGCCCCAGCATTTT. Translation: CASSQDYNQPQHF.

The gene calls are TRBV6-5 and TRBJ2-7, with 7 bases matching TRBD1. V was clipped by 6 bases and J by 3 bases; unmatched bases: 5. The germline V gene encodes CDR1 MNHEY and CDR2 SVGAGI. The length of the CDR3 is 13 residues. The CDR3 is CASSVRDSYEQYV. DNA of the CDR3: TGTGCCAGCAGCGTTCGGGACAGCTACGAGCAGTACGTC.

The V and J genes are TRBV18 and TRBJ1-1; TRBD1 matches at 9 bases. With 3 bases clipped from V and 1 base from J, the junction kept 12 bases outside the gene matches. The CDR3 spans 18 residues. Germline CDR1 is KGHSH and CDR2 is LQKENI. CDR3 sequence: CASSPRVPGQGPNTEAFF. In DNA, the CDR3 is TGTGCCAGCTCACCCCGAGTCCCGGGACAGGGCCCGAACACTGAAGCTTTCTTT. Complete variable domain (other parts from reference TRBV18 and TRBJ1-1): NAGVMQNPRHLVRRRGQEARLRCSPMKGHSHVYWYRQLPEEGLKFMVYLQKENIIDESGMPKERFSAEFPKEGPSILRIQQVVRGDSAAYFCASSPRVPGQGPNTEAFFGQGTRLTVV.

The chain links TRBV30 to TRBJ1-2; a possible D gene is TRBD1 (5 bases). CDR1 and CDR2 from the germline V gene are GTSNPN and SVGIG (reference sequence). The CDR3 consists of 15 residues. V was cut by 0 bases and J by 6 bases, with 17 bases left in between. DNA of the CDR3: TGTGCCTGGAGTGTACAAGGAGGGGCGGGACATGGCTACACCTTC. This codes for CAWSVQGGAGHGYTF. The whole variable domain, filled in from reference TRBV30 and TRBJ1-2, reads SQTIHQWPATLVQPVGSPLSLECTVEGTSNPNLYWYRQAAGRGLQLLFYSVGIGQISSEVPQNLSASRPQDRQFILSSKKLLLSDSGFYLCAWSVQGGAGHGYTFGSGTRLTVV.

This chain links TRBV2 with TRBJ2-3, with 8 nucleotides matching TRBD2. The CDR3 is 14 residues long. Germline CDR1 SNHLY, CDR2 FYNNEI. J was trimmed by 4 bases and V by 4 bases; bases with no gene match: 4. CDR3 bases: TGTGCCAGCAGTGTGCTAGCGGGCCCAGATACGCAGTATTTT. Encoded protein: CASSVLAGPDTQYF. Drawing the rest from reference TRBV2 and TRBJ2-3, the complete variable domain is EPEVTQTPSHQVTQMGQEVILRCVPISNHLYFYWYRQILGQKVEFLVSFYNNEISEKSEIFDDQFSVERPDGSNFTLKIRSTKLEDSAMYFCASSVLAGPDTQYFGPGTRLTVL.

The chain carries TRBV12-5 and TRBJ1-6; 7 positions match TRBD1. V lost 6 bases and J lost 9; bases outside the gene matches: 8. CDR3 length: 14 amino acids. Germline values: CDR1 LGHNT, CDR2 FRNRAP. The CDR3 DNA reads TGTGCTAGTGGAGAGGGAACAGGGGCTTCACCCCTCCACTTT. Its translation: CASGEGTGASPLHF. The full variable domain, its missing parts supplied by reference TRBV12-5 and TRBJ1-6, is DARVTQTPRHKVTEMGQEVTMRCQPILGHNTVFWYRQTMMQGLELLAYFRNRAPLDDSGMPKDRFSAEMPDATLATLKIQPSEPRDSAVYFCASGEGTGASPLHFGNGTRLTVT.

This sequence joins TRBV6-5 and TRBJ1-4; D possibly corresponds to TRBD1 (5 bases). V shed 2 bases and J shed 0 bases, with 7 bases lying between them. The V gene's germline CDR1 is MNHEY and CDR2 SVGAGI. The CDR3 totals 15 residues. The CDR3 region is CASSYSRATNEKLFF. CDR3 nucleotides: TGTGCCAGCAGTTACAGCAGGGCAACTAATGAAAAACTGTTTTTT.

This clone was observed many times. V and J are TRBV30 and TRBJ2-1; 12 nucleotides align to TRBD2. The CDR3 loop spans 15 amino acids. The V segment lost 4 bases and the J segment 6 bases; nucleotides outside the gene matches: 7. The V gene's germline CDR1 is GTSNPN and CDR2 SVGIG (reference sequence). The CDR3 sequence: CAWTRLLAGGNEQFF. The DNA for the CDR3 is TGTGCCTGGACCCGGCTACTAGCGGGGGGCAATGAGCAGTTCTTC.

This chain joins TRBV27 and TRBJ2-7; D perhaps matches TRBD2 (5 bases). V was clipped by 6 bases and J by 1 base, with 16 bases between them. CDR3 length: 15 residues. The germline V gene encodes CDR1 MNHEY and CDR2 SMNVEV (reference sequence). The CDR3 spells CASSSNPGTSYEQYF. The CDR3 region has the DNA TGTGCCAGCAGCTCTAACCCGGGAACGTCCTACGAGCAGTACTTC.